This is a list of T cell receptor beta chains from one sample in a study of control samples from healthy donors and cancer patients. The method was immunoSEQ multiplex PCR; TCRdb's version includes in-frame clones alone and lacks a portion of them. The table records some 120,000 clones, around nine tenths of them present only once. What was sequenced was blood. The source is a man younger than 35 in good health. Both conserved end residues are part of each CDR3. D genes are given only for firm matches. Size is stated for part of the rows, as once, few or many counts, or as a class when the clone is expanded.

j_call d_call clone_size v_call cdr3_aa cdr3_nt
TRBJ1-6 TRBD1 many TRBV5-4 CASSSLQGADSPLHF TGTGCCAGCAGCTCCCTTCAGGGGGCGGATTCACCCCTCCACTTT
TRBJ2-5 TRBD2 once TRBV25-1 CASSEGTSGIETQYF TGTGCCAGCAGTGAAGGGACTAGCGGAATAGAGACCCAGTACTTC
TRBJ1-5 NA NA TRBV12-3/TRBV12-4 CASTKGVWPQHF TGTGCCAGCACCAAGGGGGTGTGGCCCCAGCATTTT
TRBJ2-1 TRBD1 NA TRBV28 CASSRVDRAPFWNEQFF TGTGCCAGCAGCCGCGTGGACAGGGCTCCTTTCTGGAATGAGCAGTTCTTC
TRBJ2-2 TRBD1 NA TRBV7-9 CASSPRGQANTGELFF TGTGCCAGCAGCCCACGGGGACAGGCGAACACCGGGGAGCTGTTTTTT
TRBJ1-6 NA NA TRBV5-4 CASSLARSPLHF TGTGCCAGCAGCTTGGCCCGTTCACCCCTCCACTTT
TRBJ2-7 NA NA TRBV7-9 CASSWGGGYYEQYF TGTGCCAGCAGCTGGGGAGGGGGTTACTACGAGCAGTACTTC
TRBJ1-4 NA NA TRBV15 CATSRGGGNNEKLFF TGTGCCACCAGCAGAGGGGGAGGGAATAATGAAAAACTGTTTTTT
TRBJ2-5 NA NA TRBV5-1 CASNGGSQETQYF TGCGCCAGCAATGGGGGCTCCCAAGAGACCCAGTACTTC
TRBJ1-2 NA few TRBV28 CASSLWRRGGHNYGYTF TGTGCCAGCAGTTTATGGAGGAGGGGCGGCCATAACTATGGCTACACCTTC
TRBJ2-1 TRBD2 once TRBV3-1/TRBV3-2 CASSREVSGRGRNEQFF TGTGCCAGCAGTCGCGAGGTTAGCGGGAGGGGTCGGAATGAGCAGTTCTTC
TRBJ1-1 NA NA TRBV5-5 CASSLGYSQMNTEAFF TGTGCCAGCAGCTTGGGTTACAGCCAGATGAACACTGAAGCTTTCTTT
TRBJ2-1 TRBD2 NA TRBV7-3 CASSLTAGGYNEQFF TGTGCCAGCAGCTTAACAGCGGGAGGTTACAATGAGCAGTTCTTC
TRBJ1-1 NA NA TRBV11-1 CASSLALGEGTEAFF TGTGCCAGCAGCTTAGCGCTGGGGGAAGGGACTGAAGCTTTCTTT
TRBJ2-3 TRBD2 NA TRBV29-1 CSVGVAGDADTQYF TGCAGCGTGGGGGTAGCGGGGGACGCAGATACGCAGTATTTT
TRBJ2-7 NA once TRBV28 CASRPTNLNFYEQYF TGTGCCAGCAGACCGACTAACCTGAATTTCTACGAGCAGTACTTC
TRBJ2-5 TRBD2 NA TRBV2 CASREGLAASETQYF TGTGCCAGCAGAGAGGGACTAGCGGCCTCAGAGACCCAGTACTTC
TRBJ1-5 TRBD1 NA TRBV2 CASMRDRDNQPQHF TGTGCCAGCATGCGGGACAGGGACAATCAGCCCCAGCATTTT
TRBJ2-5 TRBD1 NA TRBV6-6 CASSPSPGQGSQETQYF TGTGCCAGCAGTCCATCACCGGGACAGGGGTCTCAAGAGACCCAGTACTTC
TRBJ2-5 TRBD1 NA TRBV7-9 CASSFTGEETQYF TGTGCCAGCAGCTTCACAGGGGAAGAGACCCAGTACTTC
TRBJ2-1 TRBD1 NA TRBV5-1 CASSTTGGSYNEQFF TGCGCCAGCAGCACGACAGGGGGCTCCTACAATGAGCAGTTCTTC
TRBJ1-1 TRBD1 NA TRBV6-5 CASRTGTGLSTEAFF TGTGCCAGCAGGACCGGGACAGGCCTCAGCACTGAAGCTTTCTTT
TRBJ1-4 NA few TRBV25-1 CASNRAGVNEKLFF TGTGCCAGCAATCGGGCGGGGGTTAATGAAAAACTGTTTTTT
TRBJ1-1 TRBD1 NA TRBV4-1 CASRPPGTGNTEAFF TGCGCCAGCAGACCGCCCGGGACAGGGAACACTGAAGCTTTCTTT
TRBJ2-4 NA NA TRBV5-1 CASSKERGLAKNIQYF TGCGCCAGCAGCAAAGAACGGGGGTTAGCCAAAAACATTCAGTACTTC
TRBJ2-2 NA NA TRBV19 CASSSGSNTGELFF TGTGCCAGTAGTTCGGGGTCGAACACCGGGGAGCTGTTTTTT
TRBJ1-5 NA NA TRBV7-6 CASSQEVGLNQPQHF TGTGCCAGCAGCCAGGAGGTAGGGCTCAATCAGCCCCAGCATTTT
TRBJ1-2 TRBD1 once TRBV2 CASTRQGHGYTF TGTGCCAGCACTCGACAGGGCCATGGCTACACCTTC